This TCR beta chain is from a study of blood T cell repertoires in COVID-19. About the research overall: Italy, Spain and the United States were the sources of the convalescent and acute COVID-19 samples.

Libraries were prepared by immunoSEQ multiplex PCR; TCRdb keeps only in-frame clonotypes and omits some of them. The data show about 130,000 clones, with around 86% seen just once and about 17% held by the top ten. Germline CDR1 reads MNHEY; CDR2 reads SVGEGT. Trimming removed 6 bases at V and 4 bases at J, with 9 bases between. The CDR3 consists of 12 residues. The source material was peripheral blood. The chain is built from TRBV6-2 or TRBV6-3 and TRBJ1-1; D remains ambiguous. The sequence was collected from a woman between 50 and 59 years old who had recovered from COVID-19. In nucleotides, the CDR3 is TGTGCCAGCAGCCACCCGGGCACTGAAGCTTTCTTT. This sequence encodes CASSHPGTEAFF.